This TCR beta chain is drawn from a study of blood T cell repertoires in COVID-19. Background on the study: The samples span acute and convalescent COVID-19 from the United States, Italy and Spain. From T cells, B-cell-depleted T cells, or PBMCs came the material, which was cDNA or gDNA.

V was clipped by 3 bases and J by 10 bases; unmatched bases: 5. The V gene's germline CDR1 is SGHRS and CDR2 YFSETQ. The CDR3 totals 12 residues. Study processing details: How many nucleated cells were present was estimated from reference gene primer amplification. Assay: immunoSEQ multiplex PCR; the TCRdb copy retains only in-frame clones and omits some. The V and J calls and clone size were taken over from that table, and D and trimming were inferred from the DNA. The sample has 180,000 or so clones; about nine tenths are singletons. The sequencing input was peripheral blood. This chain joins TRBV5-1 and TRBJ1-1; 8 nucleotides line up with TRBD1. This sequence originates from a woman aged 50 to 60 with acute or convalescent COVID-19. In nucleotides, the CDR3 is TGCGCCAGCAGCTCGGACAGGGCGGCAGCTTTCTTT. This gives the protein CASSSDRAAAFF.